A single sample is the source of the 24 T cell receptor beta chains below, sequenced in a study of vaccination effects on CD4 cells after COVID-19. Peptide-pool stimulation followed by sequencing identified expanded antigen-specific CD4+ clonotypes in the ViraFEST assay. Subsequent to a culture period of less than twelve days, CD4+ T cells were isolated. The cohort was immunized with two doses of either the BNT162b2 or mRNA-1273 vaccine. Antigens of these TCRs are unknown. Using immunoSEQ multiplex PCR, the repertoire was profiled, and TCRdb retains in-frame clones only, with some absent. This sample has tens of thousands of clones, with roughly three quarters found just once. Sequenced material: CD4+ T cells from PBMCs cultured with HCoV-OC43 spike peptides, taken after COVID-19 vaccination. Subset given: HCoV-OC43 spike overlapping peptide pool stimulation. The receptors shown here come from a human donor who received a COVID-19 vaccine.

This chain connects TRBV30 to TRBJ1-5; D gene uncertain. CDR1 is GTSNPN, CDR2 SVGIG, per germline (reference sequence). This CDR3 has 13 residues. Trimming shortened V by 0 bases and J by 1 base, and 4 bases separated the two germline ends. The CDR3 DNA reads TGTGCCTGGAGTGTAACGAGCAATCAGCCCCAGCATTTT. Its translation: CAWSVTSNQPQHF. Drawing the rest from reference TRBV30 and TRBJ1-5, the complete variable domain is SQTIHQWPATLVQPVGSPLSLECTVEGTSNPNLYWYRQAAGRGLQLLFYSVGIGQISSEVPQNLSASRPQDRQFILSSKKLLLSDSGFYLCAWSVTSNQPQHFGDGTRLSIL.

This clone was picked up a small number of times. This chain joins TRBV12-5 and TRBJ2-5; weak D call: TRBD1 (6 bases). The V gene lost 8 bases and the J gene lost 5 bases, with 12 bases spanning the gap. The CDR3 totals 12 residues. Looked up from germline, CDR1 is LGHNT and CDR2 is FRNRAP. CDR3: CASNRQGETQYF. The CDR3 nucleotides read TGTGCTAGTAACCGGCAGGGGGAGACCCAGTACTTC.

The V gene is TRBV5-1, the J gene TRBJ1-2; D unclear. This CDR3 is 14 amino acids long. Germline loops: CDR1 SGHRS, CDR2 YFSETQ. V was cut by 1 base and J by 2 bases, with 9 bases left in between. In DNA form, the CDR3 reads TGCGCCAGCAGCTTGTCAGGTCCGAACTATGGCTACACCTTC. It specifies CASSLSGPNYGYTF.

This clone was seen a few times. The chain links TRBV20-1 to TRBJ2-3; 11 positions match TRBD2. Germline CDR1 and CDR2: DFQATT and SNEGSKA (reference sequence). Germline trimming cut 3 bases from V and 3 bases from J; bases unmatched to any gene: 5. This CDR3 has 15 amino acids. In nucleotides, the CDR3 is TGCAGTGCTAGTGAGGCTAGCGGGGGGACAGATACGCAGTATTTT. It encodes CSASEASGGTDTQYF.

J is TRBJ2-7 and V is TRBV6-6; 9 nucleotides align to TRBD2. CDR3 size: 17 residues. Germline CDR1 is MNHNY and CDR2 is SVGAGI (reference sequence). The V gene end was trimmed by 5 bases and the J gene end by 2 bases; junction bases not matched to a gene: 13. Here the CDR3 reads CASSPLAAGGTTYEQYV. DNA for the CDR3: TGTGCCAGCAGTCCCCTTGCAGCGGGGGGAACAACCTACGAGCAGTACGTC.

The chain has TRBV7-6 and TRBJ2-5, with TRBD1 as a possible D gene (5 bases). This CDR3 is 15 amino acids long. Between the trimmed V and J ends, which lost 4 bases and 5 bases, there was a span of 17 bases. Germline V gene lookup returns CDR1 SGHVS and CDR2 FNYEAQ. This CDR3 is CASSSGLTGAETQYF. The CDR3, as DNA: TGTGCCAGCAGCTCCGGATTAACAGGTGCCGAGACCCAGTACTTC. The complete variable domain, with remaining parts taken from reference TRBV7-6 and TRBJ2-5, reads GAGVSQSPRYKVTKRGQDVALRCDPISGHVSLYWYRQALGQGPEFLTYFNYEAQQDKSGLPNDRFSAERPEGSISTLTIQRTEQRDSAMYRCASSSGLTGAETQYFGPGTRLLVL.

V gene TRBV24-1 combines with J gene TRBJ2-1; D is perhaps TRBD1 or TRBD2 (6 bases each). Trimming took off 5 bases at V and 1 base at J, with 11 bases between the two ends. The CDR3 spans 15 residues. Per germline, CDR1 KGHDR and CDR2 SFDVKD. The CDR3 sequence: CATSAPGASYNEQFF. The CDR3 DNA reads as TGTGCCACCAGTGCACCGGGGGCATCCTACAATGAGCAGTTCTTC.

The CDR3 bases are TGTGCCAGCAGTTCCCAGGGTTGGGGCAATCAGCCCCAGCATTTT. It is translated as CASSSQGWGNQPQHF. The chain recombines TRBV7-8 with TRBJ1-5, with D possibly being TRBD1 (5 bases). Trimming removed 6 bases at V and 2 bases at J, with 14 bases between. The V gene's germline CDR1 is SGHVS and CDR2 FQNEAQ. The CDR3 has 15 amino acids.

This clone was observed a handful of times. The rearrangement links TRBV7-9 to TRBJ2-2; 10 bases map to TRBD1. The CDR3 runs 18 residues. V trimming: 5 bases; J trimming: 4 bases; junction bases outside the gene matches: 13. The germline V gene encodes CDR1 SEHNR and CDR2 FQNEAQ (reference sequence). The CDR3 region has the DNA TGTGCCAGCAGCCCTCAACCCGGGACAGGGGCGCGCACCGGGGAGCTGTTTTTT. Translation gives CASSPQPGTGARTGELFF.

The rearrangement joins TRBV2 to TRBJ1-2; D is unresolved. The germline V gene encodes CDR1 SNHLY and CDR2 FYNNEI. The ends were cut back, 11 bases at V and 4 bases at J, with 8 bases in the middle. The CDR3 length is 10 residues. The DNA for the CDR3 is TGTGCCGACCCACCCTATGGCTACACCTTC. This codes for CADPPYGYTF.

The CDR3 protein is CASSSSKPRADTQYF. CDR3 bases: TGTGCCAGCAGTTCCTCCAAACCTCGCGCAGATACGCAGTATTTT. The V gene is TRBV28, the J gene TRBJ2-3; D uncertain. The CDR3 extends over 15 amino acids. Deletions cut 4 bases from V and 4 bases from J, with 15 bases between. Looked up from germline, CDR1 is MDHEN and CDR2 is SYDVKM.

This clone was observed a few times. The CDR3 region has the DNA TGTGCCAGCAGCTCGAGGACAGGGGATGAGCAGTTCTTC. This gives the protein CASSSRTGDEQFF. V and J are TRBV7-2 and TRBJ2-1; 9 bases match TRBD1. CDR1 is SGHTA, CDR2 FQGNSA, per germline. V shed 4 bases, J shed 8 bases, and the junction held 3 bases outside the gene matches. The CDR3 sequence is 13 residues long.

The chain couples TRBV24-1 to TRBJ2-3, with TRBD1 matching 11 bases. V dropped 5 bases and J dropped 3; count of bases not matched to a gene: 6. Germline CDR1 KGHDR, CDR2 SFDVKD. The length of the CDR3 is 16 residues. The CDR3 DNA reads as TGTGCCACCAGTGCCTCGGGACAGGGGGGAACAGATACGCAGTATTTT. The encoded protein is CATSASGQGGTDTQYF.

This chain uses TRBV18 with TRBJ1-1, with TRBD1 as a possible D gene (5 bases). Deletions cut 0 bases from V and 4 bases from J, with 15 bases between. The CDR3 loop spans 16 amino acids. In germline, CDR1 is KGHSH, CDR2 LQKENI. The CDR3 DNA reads TGTGCCAGCTCACCACCGGAGGCAGGGAGGCGCACTGAAGCTTTCTTT. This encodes CASSPPEAGRRTEAFF.

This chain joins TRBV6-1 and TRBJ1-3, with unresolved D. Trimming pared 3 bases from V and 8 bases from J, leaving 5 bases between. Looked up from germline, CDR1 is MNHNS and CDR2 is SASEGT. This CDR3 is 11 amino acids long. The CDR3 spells CASSDGYTIYF. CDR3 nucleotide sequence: TGTGCCAGCAGTGACGGTTACACCATATATTTT.

CDR3 sequence (DNA): TGTGCCAGCAGCTTAAGTAGCAACTCGAGCAATCAGCCCCAGCATTTT. Encoded protein: CASSLSSNSSNQPQHF. This chain uses TRBV7-3 with TRBJ1-5; D gene uncertain. This CDR3 has 16 residues. Looked up from germline, CDR1 is SGHTA and CDR2 is FQGTGA. The V and J ends lost 1 base and 1 base respectively, with 11 bases between them.

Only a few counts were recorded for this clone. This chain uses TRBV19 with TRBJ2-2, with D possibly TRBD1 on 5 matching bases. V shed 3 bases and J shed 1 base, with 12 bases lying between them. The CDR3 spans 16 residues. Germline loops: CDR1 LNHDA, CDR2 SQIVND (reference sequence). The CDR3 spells CASSMERGQNTGELFF. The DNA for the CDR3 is TGTGCCAGTAGTATGGAGAGAGGACAGAACACCGGGGAGCTGTTTTTT.

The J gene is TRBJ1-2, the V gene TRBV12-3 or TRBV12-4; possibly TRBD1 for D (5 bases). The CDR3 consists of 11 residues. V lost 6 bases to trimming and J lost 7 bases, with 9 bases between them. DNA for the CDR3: TGTGCCAGCAGAAGGACACTTGGCTACACCTTC. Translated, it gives CASRRTLGYTF.

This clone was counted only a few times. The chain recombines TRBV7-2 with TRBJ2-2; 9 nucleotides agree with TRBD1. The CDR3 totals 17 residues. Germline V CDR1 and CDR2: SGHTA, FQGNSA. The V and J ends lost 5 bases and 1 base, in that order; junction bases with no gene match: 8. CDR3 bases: TGTGCCAGCAGCGAACGGCCGGGACAGGGGAACACCGGGGAGCTGTTTTTT. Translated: CASSERPGQGNTGELFF.

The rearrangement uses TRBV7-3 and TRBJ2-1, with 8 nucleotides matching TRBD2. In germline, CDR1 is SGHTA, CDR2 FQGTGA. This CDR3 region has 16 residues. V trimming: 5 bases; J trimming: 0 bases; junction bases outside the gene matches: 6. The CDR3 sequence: CASSPTTSGSYNEQFF. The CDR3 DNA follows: TGTGCCAGCAGCCCCACAACTAGCGGCTCCTACAATGAGCAGTTCTTC.

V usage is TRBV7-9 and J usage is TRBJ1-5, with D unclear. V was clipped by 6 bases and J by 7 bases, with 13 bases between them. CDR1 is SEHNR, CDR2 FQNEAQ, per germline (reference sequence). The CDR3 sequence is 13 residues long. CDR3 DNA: TGTGCCAGCAGTCCAAAAGGTTACCAGCCCCAGCATTTT. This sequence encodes CASSPKGYQPQHF.

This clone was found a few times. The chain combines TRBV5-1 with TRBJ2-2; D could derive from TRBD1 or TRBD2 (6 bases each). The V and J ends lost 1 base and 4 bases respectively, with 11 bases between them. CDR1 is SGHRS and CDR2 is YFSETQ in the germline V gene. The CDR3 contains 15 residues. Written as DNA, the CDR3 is TGCGCCAGCAGCTTGCCGGGGGCGAGCACCGGGGAGCTGTTTTTT. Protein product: CASSLPGASTGELFF.

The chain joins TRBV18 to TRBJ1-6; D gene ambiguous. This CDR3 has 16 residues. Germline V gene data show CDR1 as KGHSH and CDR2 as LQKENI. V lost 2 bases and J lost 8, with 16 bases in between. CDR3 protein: CASSPMLVGLDSPLHF. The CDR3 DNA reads TGTGCCAGCTCACCAATGCTGGTAGGGTTGGATTCACCCCTCCACTTT.

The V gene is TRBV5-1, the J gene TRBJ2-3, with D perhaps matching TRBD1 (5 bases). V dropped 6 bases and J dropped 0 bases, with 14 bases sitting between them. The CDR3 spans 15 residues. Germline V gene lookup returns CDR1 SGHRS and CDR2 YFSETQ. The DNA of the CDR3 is TGCGCCAGCAAGAAGGACACGTCTAGCACAGATACGCAGTATTTT. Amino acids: CASKKDTSSTDTQYF.